This T cell receptor (beta chain) was recorded in a study of blood T cell repertoires in COVID-19 (dated by TCRdb to the early 2020s). Turning to the overall study: Recovered participants in ImmuneRACE Cohort 3 were defined as having two consecutive negative NP/OP PCR tests, clearance from a healthcare professional, or resolution of symptoms. Samples from collaborators originated in the United States, Italy and Spain and spanned both the acute and convalescent phases of COVID-19. The material from the prospective study consisted of cDNA or gDNA derived from T cells, B-cell-depleted T cells, or PBMCs. The dataset comprised deeply sampled blood TCRbeta repertoires from subjects exposed to, actively infected with, or recovered from COVID-19. The repertoires were released in a freely available public database meant as a resource for research on the immune response to SARS-CoV-2. The samples were drawn from two sources: the first 160 participants of the ongoing ImmuneRACE study, and over 1,000 subjects contributed by 6 global collaborators. Nearly every sample came with metadata listing a de-identified subject ID, COVID-19 status, age in years and sex. HLA class I and class II types, where available, came from metadata supplied by the sample provider rather than from assay-based typing.

A remark on this clone: The antigen this receptor binds is unknown. No base qualities exist here, and no much larger clone lies one base off it.

In the prospective study, participants were 18 to 89 years old, resided in about 25 geographic areas of the United States, and were enrolled through a virtual design. In the prospective study, participants were assigned to cohorts based on the clinical history participants reported in a screening survey and a study questionnaire. Each participant in the prospective study had whole blood, serum and a nasopharyngeal or oropharyngeal swab collected by mobile phlebotomists. Participants in the prospective study had the option to provide additional blood draws and questionnaires over an approximately two-month period. Before DNA extraction, prospective study blood samples were shipped either frozen or at room temperature. TCRbeta CDR3 regions were amplified from genomic DNA by means of the immunoSEQ Assay, a bias-controlled multiplex PCR. In the source study's methods: The number of nucleated cells in each sample was estimated by amplification of reference gene primers within the assay. To quantify the absolute abundance of each unique TCRbeta CDR3 rearrangement, sequence reads were collapsed and filtered. For each sample, productive Simpson clonality was calculated as the square root of Simpson's diversity index across productive rearrangements. The table comes from immuneACCESS by way of TCRdb, which keeps in-frame sequences with V and J called. Part of the clones is missing from these tables; in studies checked, under half for an unresolved V gene and the rest for unknown reasons. Clone size and the V and J calls come from that table; the DNA yielded D and trimming. The sample contains 350,000 to 450,000 clones, around 87% of them found a single time. The ten biggest clones cover around 1.9% of the sample.

V and J are trimmed by 6 bases and 0 bases, and the gene matches miss 2 bases of the junction. Taken from the germline V gene, the CDR1 and CDR2 loops are MRHNA and SNTAGT. The CDR3 runs 13 amino acids, cysteine and phenylalanine included. Only the CDR3 DNA is retained, 39 bases long and in frame from the first base. General findings and caveats noted by the study authors: How much clinical and demographic metadata was included differed by source and by participant, and the metadata was provided uncurated.

The receptor was isolated from a man between 35 and 55 years old in a cohort exposed to, infected with or recovered from COVID-19 (not recorded which). Material: PBMCs or T cells enriched from blood (not recorded which). The rearranged segments are TRBV6-4 and TRBJ2-7, with 7 bases matching TRBD2. The CDR3 region has the sequence CASSREASYEQYF. The sequenced DNA: TGTGCCAGCAGCCGGGAGGCCTCCTACGAGCAGTACTTC.